At least ten counts were recorded for the clone carrying this T cell receptor beta chain. TCRdb re-derived calls from the reads in MiXCR, one entry per CDR3 protein. The table records 200,000 to 250,000 distinct CDR3 sequences, around 26% of them present only once. These data originate in a study of kidney transplant recipient with SARS-CoV-2 infection. Germline V CDR1 and CDR2: GTSNPN, SVGIG (reference sequence). V was clipped by 5 bases and J by 4 bases, with 23 bases between them. The CDR3 sequence is 16 residues long. Sample: a blood sample, taken at baseline and between days 110 and 120 from a kidney transplant recipient. The chain combines TRBV30 with TRBJ1-2, with D unclear. The clonotype was recovered from a young adult male patient who had COVID-19 and was a kidney transplant recipient. The graft donor may account for some of the T cells. This CDR3 reads CAWVVQRYRKTYGYTF. CDR3 in DNA: TGTGCCTGGGTGGTTCAGCGTTATAGAAAGACCTATGGCTACACCTTC. The complete variable domain, with remaining parts taken from reference TRBV30 and TRBJ1-2, reads SQTIHQWPATLVQPVGSPLSLECTVEGTSNPNLYWYRQAAGRGLQLLFYSVGIGQISSEVPQNLSASRPQDRQFILSSKKLLLSDSGFYLCAWVVQRYRKTYGYTFGSGTRLTVV.